These 5 T cell receptor beta chains share one sample of origin, sequenced in a study of kidney transplant recipient with SARS-CoV-2 infection. TCRdb re-analysed the reads in MiXCR, keeping a single row per CDR3 protein. The data show fewer than 250,000 distinct CDR3 sequences, with under 30% seen just once and 6% to 8.5% held by the top ten. This material consisted of a blood sample, taken at baseline and between days 110 and 120 from a kidney transplant recipient. The source is a male patient younger than 45 who had COVID-19 and was a kidney transplant recipient. Some T cells may be transferred from the graft donor.

For this clonotype: This may be a read error: a much more frequent sequence differs by one nucleotide. This chain links TRBV6-4 with TRBJ1-2; D not resolved. V lost 5 bases and J 4 bases, leaving 23 bases between the germline ends. CDR3 length equals 17 residues. Germline-derived CDR1 and CDR2 are MRHNA and SNTAGT. The CDR3 protein is CASSLMASHGRTYGYTF. The DNA for the CDR3 is TGTGCCAGCAGTCTTATGGCCTCACACGGAAGGACCTATGGCTACACCTTC.

With respect to this clonotype: It is likely a read error, because the conserved phenylalanine at the end of the CDR3 is missing. Because the CDR3's place on the DNA is in doubt, the DNA is left out and the CDR3 is given as listed by TCRdb. The V and J genes are TRBV12-2 and TRBJ1-2. TRBV12-2 is labeled a pseudogene. The CDR3 is 17 amino acids long, termini counted. CDR3 residues: CASRPERTPRKTYGYTS.

Note on this clonotype: A much larger clonotype is one base distant, so this may be a read error. This sequence joins TRBV21-1 and TRBJ2-3. The J call is uncertain, as TRBJ1-5 better fits the DNA end. TRBV21-1 is described as a pseudogene. The CDR3 spans 17 residues. The CDR3 DNA reads as TGTGCCAGCAGGTTCGTGATAGCTACAGTCATGCAAGATACGCAGCATTTT. Translation: CASRFVIATVMQDTQHF.

Concerning this clonotype: With a much larger clone just one base away, this may be a read error. V usage is TRBV5-6 and J usage is TRBJ2-7; D is possibly TRBD1 (5 bases). This CDR3 has 14 amino acids. Per germline, CDR1 SGHDT and CDR2 YYEEEE. The CDR3 sequence is CAGSAGHRSYEQYF. The CDR3 nucleotides are TGTGCCGGCAGCGCAGGCCACAGGAGCTACGAGCAGTACTTC.

The table lists this clonotype with many counts. The chain joins TRBV7-9 to TRBJ1-2; D not resolved. The CDR3 is 17 amino acids. The germline gives CDR1 SEHNR, CDR2 FQNEAQ (reference sequence). Trimming left V 5 bases short and J 4 bases short, with 23 bases between. The CDR3 DNA is TGTGCCAGCAGCGGTATGGAATACCATGGAAAGACCTATGGCTACACCTTC. Amino acid sequence: CASSGMEYHGKTYGYTF.